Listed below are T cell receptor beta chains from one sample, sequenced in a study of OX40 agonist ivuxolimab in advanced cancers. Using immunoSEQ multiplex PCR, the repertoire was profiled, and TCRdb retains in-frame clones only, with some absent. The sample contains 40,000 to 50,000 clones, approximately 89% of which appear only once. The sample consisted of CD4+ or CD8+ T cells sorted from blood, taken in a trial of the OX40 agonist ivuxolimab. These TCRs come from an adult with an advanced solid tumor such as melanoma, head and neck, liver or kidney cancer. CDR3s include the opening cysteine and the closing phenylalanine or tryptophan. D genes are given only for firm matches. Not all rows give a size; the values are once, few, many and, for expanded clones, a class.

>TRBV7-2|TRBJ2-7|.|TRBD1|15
CASSFGTGVTYEQYF
TGTGCCAGCAGCTTCGGGACAGGTGTTACCTACGAGCAGTACTTC
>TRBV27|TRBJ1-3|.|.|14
CASRPGTPGNTIYF
TGTGCCAGCAGGCCCGGGACTCCTGGAAACACCATATATTTT
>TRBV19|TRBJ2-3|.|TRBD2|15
CASSEGGLAGDTQYF
TGTGCCAGTAGTGAGGGGGGGCTAGCGGGAGATACGCAGTATTTT
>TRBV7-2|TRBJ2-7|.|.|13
CASSLGLVPEQYF
TGTGCCAGCAGCTTGGGGCTTGTCCCCGAGCAGTACTTC
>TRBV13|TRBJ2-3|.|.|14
CASSLEGVTDTQYF
TGTGCCAGCAGCTTAGAAGGTGTTACAGATACGCAGTATTTT
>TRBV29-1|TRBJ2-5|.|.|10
CSVDSRSLYF
TGCAGCGTTGATTCCCGGTCCCTGTACTTC
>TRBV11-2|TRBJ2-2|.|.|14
CASSFGQNTGELFF
TGTGCCAGCAGCTTCGGACAGAACACCGGGGAGCTGTTTTTT
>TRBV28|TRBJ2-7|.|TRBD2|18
CASRSVASGRPSSYEQYF
TGTGCCAGCAGATCGGTGGCTAGCGGGAGGCCGAGCTCCTACGAGCAGTACTTC
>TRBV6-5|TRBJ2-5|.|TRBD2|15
CASSYVAGFTETQYF
TGTGCCAGCAGTTACGTAGCGGGGTTTACGGAGACCCAGTACTTC
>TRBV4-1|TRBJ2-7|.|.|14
CASSQEKGSHEQYF
TGCGCCAGCAGCCAAGAGAAAGGCTCCCACGAGCAGTACTTC
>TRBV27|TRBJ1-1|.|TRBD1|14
CASKGTGDYTEAFF
TGTGCCAGCAAAGGGACAGGGGACTACACTGAAGCTTTCTTT
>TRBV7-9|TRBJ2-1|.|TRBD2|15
CASNVAGEPLNEQFF
TGTGCCAGCAATGTGGCGGGGGAGCCCCTCAATGAGCAGTTCTTC
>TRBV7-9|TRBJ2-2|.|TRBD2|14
CASSSGLAVGELFF
TGTGCCAGCAGCTCGGGACTAGCGGTCGGGGAGCTGTTTTTT
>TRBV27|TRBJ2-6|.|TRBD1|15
CASSSTGAGANVLTF
TGTGCCAGCAGTTCGACAGGGGCTGGGGCCAACGTCCTGACTTTC
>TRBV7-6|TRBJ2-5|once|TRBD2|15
CASSRTSGSQETQYF
TGTGCCAGCAGCCGCACTAGCGGATCCCAAGAGACCCAGTACTTC
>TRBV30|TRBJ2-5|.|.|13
CAWSGVLAETQYF
TGTGCCTGGAGTGGCGTGCTAGCAGAGACCCAGTACTTC
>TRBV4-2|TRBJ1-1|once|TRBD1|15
CASSQVGQGNTEAFF
TGTGCCAGCAGCCAAGTCGGACAGGGCAACACTGAAGCTTTCTTT
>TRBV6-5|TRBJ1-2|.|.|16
CASSYSSGRGDYGYTF
TGTGCCAGCAGTTACTCTTCCGGCAGGGGAGACTATGGCTACACCTTC
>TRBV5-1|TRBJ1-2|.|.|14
CASRGQVGGYGYTF
TGCGCCAGCAGAGGGCAGGTCGGGGGTTATGGCTACACCTTC
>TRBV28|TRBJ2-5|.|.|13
CASTEPLRETQYF
TGTGCCAGCACCGAACCTCTAAGGGAGACCCAGTACTTC
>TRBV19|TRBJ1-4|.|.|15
CASSILAGFNEKLFF
TGTGCCAGTAGTATTCTCGCAGGGTTTAACGAAAAACTGTTTTTT
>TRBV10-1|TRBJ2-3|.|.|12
CASTQRIATQYF
TGCGCCAGCACCCAACGTATAGCGACGCAGTATTTT
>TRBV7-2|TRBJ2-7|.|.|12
CASSRTGNEQYF
TGTGCCAGCAGCCGAACAGGGAACGAGCAGTACTTC
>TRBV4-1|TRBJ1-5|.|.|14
CASSQEAGHQPQHF
TGCGCCAGCAGCCAAGAGGCAGGGCATCAGCCCCAGCATTTT
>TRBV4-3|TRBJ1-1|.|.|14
CASSQDLGGGEAFF
TGCGCCAGCAGCCAAGATCTCGGGGGCGGTGAAGCTTTCTTT
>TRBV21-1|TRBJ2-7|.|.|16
CASRLSPGHCSYEQYF
TGTGCCAGCAGACTCTCGCCGGGACACTGCTCCTACGAGCAGTACTTC
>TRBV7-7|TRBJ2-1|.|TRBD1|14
CASSYGTGGNEQFF
TGTGCCAGCAGCTACGGGACAGGGGGCAATGAGCAGTTCTTC
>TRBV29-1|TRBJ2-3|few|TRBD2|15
CSVEKRRENTDTQYF
TGCAGCGTTGAAAAGCGGCGGGAGAACACAGATACGCAGTATTTT
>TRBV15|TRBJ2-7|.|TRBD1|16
CATSRDLGQGAYEQYF
TGTGCCACCAGCAGAGATCTAGGACAGGGGGCCTACGAGCAGTACTTC
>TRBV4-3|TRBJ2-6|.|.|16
CASSQDFYSGANVLTF
TGCGCCAGCAGCCAAGATTTCTACTCTGGGGCCAACGTCCTGACTTTC
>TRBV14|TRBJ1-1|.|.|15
CASSQDWTANTEAFF
TGTGCCAGCAGCCAAGATTGGACAGCAAACACTGAAGCTTTCTTT
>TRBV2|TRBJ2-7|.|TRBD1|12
CASGDRRREQYF
TGTGCCAGCGGGGACAGGCGTCGGGAGCAGTACTTC
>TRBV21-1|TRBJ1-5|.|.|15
CARRSRALRVQPQHF
TGTGCCAGAAGAAGCCGGGCCCTGAGGGTTCAGCCCCAGCATTTT
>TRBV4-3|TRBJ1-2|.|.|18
CASSRDRYEAMSNYGYTF
TGCGCCAGCAGCCGAGACCGGTATGAGGCAATGTCTAACTATGGCTACACCTTC
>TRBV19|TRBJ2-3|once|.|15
CATTEDSDHTDTQYF
TGTGCCACCACAGAGGACTCGGATCACACAGATACGCAGTATTTT
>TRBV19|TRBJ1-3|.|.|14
CASSMSVSGNTIYF
TGTGCCAGTAGTATGTCAGTCTCTGGAAACACCATATATTTT
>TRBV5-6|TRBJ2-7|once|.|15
CASSLGWGRSYEQYF
TGTGCCAGCAGCTTGGGTTGGGGGCGTTCCTACGAGCAGTACTTC
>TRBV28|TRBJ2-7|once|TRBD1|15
CASSLGDRGLYEQYF
TGTGCCAGCAGTTTAGGGGACAGGGGGTTGTACGAGCAGTACTTC
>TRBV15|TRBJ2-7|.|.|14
CATSSRDGGYEQYF
TGTGCCACCAGCAGCCGGGACGGAGGCTACGAGCAGTACTTC
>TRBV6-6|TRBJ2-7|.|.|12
CASSYFSYEQYF
TGTGCCAGCAGTTACTTCTCCTACGAGCAGTACTTC
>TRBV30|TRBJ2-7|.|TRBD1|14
CAWSRTGTSYEQYF
TGTGCCTGGAGTAGGACAGGGACCTCCTACGAGCAGTACTTC
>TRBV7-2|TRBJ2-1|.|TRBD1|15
CASSIHRQGPNEQFF
TGTGCCAGCAGTATCCACCGACAGGGTCCCAATGAGCAGTTCTTC
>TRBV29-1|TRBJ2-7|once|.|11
CSVEEEYEQYF
TGCAGCGTTGAAGAGGAGTACGAGCAGTACTTC
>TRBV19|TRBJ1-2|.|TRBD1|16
CASTPGQDGAYYGYTF
TGTGCCAGTACCCCGGGACAGGATGGAGCCTACTATGGCTACACCTTC
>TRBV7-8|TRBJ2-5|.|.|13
CASSLFNQETQYF
TGTGCCAGCAGCCTCTTCAACCAAGAGACCCAGTACTTC